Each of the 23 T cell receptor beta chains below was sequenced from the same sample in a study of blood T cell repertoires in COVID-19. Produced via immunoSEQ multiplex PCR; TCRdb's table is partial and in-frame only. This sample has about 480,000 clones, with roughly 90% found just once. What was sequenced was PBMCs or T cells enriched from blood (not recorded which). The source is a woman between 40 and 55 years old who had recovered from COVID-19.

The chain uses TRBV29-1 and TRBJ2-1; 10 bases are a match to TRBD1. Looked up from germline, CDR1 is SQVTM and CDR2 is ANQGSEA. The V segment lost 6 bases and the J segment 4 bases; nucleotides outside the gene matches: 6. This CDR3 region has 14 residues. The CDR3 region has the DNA TGCAGCGTAAGACAGGGGGCACCGTACAATGAGCAGTTCTTC. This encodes CSVRQGAPYNEQFF.

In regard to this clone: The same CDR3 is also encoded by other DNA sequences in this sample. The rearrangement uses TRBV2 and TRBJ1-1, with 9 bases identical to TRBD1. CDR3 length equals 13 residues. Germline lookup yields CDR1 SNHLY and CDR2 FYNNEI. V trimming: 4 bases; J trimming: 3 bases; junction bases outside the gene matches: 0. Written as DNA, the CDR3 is TGTGCCAGCAGTGGACAGGGGGACACTGAAGCTTTCTTT. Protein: CASSGQGDTEAFF. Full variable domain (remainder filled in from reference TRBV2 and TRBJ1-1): EPEVTQTPSHQVTQMGQEVILRCVPISNHLYFYWYRQILGQKVEFLVSFYNNEISEKSEIFDDQFSVERPDGSNFTLKIRSTKLEDSAMYFCASSGQGDTEAFFGQGTRLTVV.

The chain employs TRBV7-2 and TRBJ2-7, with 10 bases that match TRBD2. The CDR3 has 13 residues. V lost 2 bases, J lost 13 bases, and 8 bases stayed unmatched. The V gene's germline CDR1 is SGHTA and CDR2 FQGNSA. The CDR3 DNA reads TGTGCCAGCAGCTTATATACTAGCGGGGCTTTATACTTC. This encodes CASSLYTSGALYF.

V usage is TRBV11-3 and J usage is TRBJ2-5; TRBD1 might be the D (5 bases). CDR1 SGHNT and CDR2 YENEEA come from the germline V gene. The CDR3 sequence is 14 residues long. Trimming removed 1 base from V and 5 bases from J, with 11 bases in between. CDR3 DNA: TGTGCCAGCAGCTTAGGATCAGGGCAGGAGACCCAGTACTTC. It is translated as CASSLGSGQETQYF.

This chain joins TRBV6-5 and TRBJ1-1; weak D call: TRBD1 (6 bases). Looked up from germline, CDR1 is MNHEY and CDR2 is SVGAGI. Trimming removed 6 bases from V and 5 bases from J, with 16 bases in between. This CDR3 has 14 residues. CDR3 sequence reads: CASSATGRGTEAFF. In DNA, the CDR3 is TGTGCCAGCAGCGCCACGGGGAGGGGGACTGAAGCTTTCTTT.

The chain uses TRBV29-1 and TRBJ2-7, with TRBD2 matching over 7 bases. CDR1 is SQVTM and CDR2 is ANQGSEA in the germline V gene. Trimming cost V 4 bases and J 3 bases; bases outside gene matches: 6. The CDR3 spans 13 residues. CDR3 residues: CSVGLAAHYEQYF. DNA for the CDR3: TGCAGCGTTGGGCTAGCGGCCCACTACGAGCAGTACTTC.

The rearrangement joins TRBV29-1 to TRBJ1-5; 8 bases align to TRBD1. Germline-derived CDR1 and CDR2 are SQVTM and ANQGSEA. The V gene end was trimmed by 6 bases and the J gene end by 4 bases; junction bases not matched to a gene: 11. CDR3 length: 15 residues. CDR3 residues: CSVALGQEPNQPQHF. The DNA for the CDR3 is TGCAGCGTCGCCTTGGGACAGGAGCCTAATCAGCCCCAGCATTTT.

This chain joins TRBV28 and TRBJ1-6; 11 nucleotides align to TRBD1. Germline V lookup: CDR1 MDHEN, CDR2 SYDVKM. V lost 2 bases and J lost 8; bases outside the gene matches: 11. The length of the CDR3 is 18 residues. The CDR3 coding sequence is TGTGCCAGCAGTTTACGAGGACAGGGGGCGCGCGGATATTCACCCCTCCACTTT. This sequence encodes CASSLRGQGARGYSPLHF.

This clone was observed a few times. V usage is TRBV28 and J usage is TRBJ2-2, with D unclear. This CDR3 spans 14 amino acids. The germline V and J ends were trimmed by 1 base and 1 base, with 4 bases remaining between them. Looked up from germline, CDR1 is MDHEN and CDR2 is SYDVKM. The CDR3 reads CASSLSRNTGELFF. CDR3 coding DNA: TGTGCCAGCAGTTTATCGCGGAACACCGGGGAGCTGTTTTTT.

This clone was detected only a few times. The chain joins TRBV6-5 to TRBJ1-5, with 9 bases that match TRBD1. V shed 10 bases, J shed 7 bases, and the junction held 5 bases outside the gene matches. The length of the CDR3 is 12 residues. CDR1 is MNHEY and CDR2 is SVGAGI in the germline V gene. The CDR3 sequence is CAIGTGRQPQHF. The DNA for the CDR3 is TGTGCCATCGGGACAGGGAGGCAGCCCCAGCATTTT.

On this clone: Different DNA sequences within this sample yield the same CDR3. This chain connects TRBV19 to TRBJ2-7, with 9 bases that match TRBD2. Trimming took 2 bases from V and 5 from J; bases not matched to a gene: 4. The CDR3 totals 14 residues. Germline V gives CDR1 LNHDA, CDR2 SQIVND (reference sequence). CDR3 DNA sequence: TGTGCCAGTAGTATAAGGCTAGCGGGGAACGAGCAGTACTTC. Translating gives CASSIRLAGNEQYF.

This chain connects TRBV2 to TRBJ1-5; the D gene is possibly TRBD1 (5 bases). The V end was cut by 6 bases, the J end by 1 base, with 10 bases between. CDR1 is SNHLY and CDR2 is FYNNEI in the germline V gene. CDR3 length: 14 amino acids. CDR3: CASRPGGSNQPQHF. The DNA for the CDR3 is TGTGCCAGCAGACCGGGGGGGAGCAATCAGCCCCAGCATTTT.

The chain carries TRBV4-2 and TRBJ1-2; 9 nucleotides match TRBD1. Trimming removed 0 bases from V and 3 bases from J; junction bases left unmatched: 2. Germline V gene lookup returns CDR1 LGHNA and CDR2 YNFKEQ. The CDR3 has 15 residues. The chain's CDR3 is CASSQERTGDYGYTF. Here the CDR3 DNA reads TGTGCCAGCAGCCAAGAACGGACAGGGGACTATGGCTACACCTTC.

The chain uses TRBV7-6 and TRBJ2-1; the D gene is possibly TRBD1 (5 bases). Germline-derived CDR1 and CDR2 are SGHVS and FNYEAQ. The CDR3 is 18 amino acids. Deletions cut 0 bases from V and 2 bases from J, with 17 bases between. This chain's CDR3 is CASSLATGFQEPYNEQFF. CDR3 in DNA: TGTGCCAGCAGCTTAGCAACAGGATTTCAGGAACCCTACAATGAGCAGTTCTTC.

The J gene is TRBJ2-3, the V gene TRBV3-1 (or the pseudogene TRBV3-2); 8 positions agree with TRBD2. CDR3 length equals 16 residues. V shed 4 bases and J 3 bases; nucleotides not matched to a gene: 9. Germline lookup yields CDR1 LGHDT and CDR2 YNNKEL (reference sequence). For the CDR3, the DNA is TGTGCCAGCAGCCGTCGAGCGGGAGAAGGAACAGATACGCAGTATTTT. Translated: CASSRRAGEGTDTQYF.

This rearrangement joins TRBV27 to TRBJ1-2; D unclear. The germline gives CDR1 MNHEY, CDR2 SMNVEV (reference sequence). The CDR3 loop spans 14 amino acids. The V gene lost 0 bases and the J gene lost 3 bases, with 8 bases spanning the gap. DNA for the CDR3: TGTGCCAGCAGTTTATCGCACCAGGACTATGGCTACACCTTC. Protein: CASSLSHQDYGYTF.

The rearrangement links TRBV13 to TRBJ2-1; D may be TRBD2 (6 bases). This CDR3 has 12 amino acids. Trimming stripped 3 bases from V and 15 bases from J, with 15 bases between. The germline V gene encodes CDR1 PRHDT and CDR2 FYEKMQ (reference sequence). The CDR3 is CASSFGGDGGFF. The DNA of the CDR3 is TGTGCCAGCAGCTTTGGCGGGGACGGAGGGTTCTTC.

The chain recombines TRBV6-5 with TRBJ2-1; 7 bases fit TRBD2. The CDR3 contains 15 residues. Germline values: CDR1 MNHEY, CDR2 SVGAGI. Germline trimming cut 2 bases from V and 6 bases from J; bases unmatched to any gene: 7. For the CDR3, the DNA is TGTGCCAGCAGTTACGGGAGCGGGGCAGGCAATGAGCAGTTCTTC. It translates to CASSYGSGAGNEQFF.

CDR3 DNA sequence: TGTGCCAGCAGTCAACAGGGATCTTGGCAGCCCCAGCATTTT. Amino acid sequence: CASSQQGSWQPQHF. This rearrangement joins TRBV6-5 to TRBJ1-5; tentatively, D is TRBD1 (6 bases). Germline V gives CDR1 MNHEY, CDR2 SVGAGI. Trimming took off 5 bases at V and 7 bases at J, with 15 bases between the two ends. The CDR3 covers 14 residues.

The CDR3 sequence: CATSDPATGGTEAFF. The DNA for the CDR3 is TGTGCCACCAGTGATCCTGCGACAGGGGGGACTGAAGCTTTCTTT. The chain combines TRBV24-1 with TRBJ1-1, with 9 bases aligning to TRBD1. Unmatched junction bases numbered 6, after V lost 3 bases and J lost 5 bases. The CDR3 is made up of 15 amino acids. Germline V gene data show CDR1 as KGHDR and CDR2 as SFDVKD.

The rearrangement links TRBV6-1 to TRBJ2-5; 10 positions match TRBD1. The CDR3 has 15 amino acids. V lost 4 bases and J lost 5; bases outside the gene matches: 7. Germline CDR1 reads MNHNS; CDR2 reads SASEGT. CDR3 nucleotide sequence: TGTGCCAGCAGTGCTCCGGACAGGGGGGCTGAGACCCAGTACTTC. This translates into CASSAPDRGAETQYF.

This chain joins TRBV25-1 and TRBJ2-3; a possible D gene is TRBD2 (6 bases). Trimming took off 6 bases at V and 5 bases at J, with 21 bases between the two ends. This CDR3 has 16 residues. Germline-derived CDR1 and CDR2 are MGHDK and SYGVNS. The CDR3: CASSPRGGRSKDTQYF. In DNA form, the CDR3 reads TGTGCCAGCAGCCCAAGGGGTGGGAGGTCTAAAGATACGCAGTATTTT.

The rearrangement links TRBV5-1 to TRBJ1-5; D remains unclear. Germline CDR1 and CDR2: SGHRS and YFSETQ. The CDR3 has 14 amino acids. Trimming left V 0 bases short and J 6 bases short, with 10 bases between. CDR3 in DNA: TGCGCCAGCAGCTTGGGCGGGGTTGGTCAGCCCCAGCATTTT. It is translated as CASSLGGVGQPQHF.